This TCR beta chain is from a study of T cell repertoires in cytomegalovirus infection. General study findings and limits: In two of eight donors, the top clonotype was HLA-C-restricted CMV-specific.

Concerning this clonotype itself: The antigen is undetermined.

The V segment lost 3 bases and the J segment 10 bases; nucleotides outside the gene matches: 8. Germline CDR1 MGHRA, CDR2 YSYEKL. This CDR3 is built from 16 residues. TCRdb fed the reads into MiXCR, producing one record per CDR3 protein. This sample has hundreds of thousands of distinct CDR3 sequences, with around 30% found just once. The chain couples TRBV4-1 to TRBJ2-1; 14 bases fit TRBD2. Source: cultured PBMCs, taken from culture after CMV antigen stimulation. The sequence came from a human donor in good health (CMV status not recorded). Some clones in this sample may be carry-over from other donors' samples. The CDR3 nucleotides are TGCGCCAGCAGCCACCCACCGGGACTAGCGGGAGACGAGCAGTTCTTC. Translating it yields CASSHPPGLAGDEQFF.